This entry features one T cell receptor (beta chain) sequence. The record originates from a study of blood T cell repertoires in COVID-19. Study-level background: Whether acute or convalescent, the COVID-19 samples came from the United States, Italy and Spain. T cells, B-cell-depleted T cells, or PBMCs supplied cDNA or gDNA.

Germline V gives CDR1 LNHDA, CDR2 SQIVND (reference sequence). V dropped 3 bases and J dropped 0; count of bases not matched to a gene: 9. CDR3 length equals 19 residues. In the original workflow: For nucleated cells, counts were estimated from reference gene primer amplification. The repertoire was sequenced with immunoSEQ multiplex PCR; TCRdb's copy has only in-frame clones and lacks some. V, J and clone size are those of that table, while D and trimming were read from the DNA. The sample consists of approximately 170,000 clones, around nine tenths of them appearing once. The source of this sequence is a man aged 18 to 35 with active or convalescent COVID-19. The chain carries TRBV19 and TRBJ2-3; 13 positions agree with TRBD2. The source material was peripheral blood. The DNA for the CDR3 is TGTGCCAGTAGTATTACTGGGACTAGCGGGATGTCTAGCACAGATACGCAGTATTTT. Translated: CASSITGTSGMSSTDTQYF.